These T cell receptor beta chains were read from a single sample in a study of monozygotic twins with cystic fibrosis. Sequenced by immunoSEQ multiplex PCR; TCRdb stores in-frame clones only, minus some. The data contain more than 25,000 clones, roughly nine tenths of them seen just once; the ten biggest clones take up 0.54%. The source material was blood. The receptor set was obtained from a girl aged 2 to 9 with cystic fibrosis. Each CDR3 is given with its conserved first and last residue. Each record gives: D gene, V gene, J gene, clone size, CDR3 protein, CDR3 DNA. The D gene is left open where the match is weak. Clone size is shown for a subset of rows, as once, few, many or a class of expanded clone.

d_gene: TRBD1
v_gene: TRBV2
j_gene: TRBJ1-5
abundance: .
CDR3aa: CASTGGHQPQHF
CDR3nt: TGTGCCAGCACAGGGGGCCATCAGCCCCAGCATTTT

d_gene: .
v_gene: TRBV4-3
j_gene: TRBJ2-2
abundance: .
CDR3aa: CASSPRGVEHRDTGELFF
CDR3nt: TGCGCCAGCAGCCCTAGGGGGGTGGAGCACAGGGACACCGGGGAGCTGTTTTTT

d_gene: TRBD1
v_gene: TRBV11-2
j_gene: TRBJ2-7
abundance: .
CDR3aa: CASSLSPGGSYEQYF
CDR3nt: TGTGCCAGCAGCTTAAGTCCAGGGGGCTCCTACGAGCAGTACTTC

d_gene: .
v_gene: TRBV7-8
j_gene: TRBJ1-3
abundance: .
CDR3aa: CASTPRVPGNTIYF
CDR3nt: TGTGCCAGCACCCCCAGGGTCCCTGGAAACACCATATATTTT

d_gene: TRBD2
v_gene: TRBV7-2
j_gene: TRBJ2-3
abundance: .
CDR3aa: CASRLSGDTDTQYF
CDR3nt: TGTGCCAGCAGGTTAAGCGGGGACACAGATACGCAGTATTTT

d_gene: .
v_gene: TRBV4-2
j_gene: TRBJ2-7
abundance: .
CDR3aa: CASSQGGTYEQYF
CDR3nt: TGTGCCAGCAGCCAAGGTGGCACCTACGAGCAGTACTTC

d_gene: .
v_gene: TRBV21-1
j_gene: TRBJ2-5
abundance: .
CDR3aa: CASSNIQETQYF
CDR3nt: TGTGCCAGCAGCAACATCCAAGAGACCCAGTACTTC

d_gene: TRBD2
v_gene: TRBV5-1
j_gene: TRBJ2-3
abundance: .
CDR3aa: CASSLRGGGSTDTQYF
CDR3nt: TGCGCCAGCAGCTTAAGGGGCGGGGGGTCCACAGATACGCAGTATTTT

d_gene: TRBD2
v_gene: TRBV11-3
j_gene: TRBJ2-1
abundance: few
CDR3aa: CASSSQLAGKQFF
CDR3nt: TGTGCCAGCAGCTCTCAATTAGCGGGGAAGCAGTTCTTC

d_gene: .
v_gene: TRBV13
j_gene: TRBJ1-4
abundance: .
CDR3aa: CASSLSGATNEKLFF
CDR3nt: TGTGCCAGCAGCTTATCGGGGGCAACTAATGAAAAACTGTTTTTT

d_gene: .
v_gene: TRBV4-2
j_gene: TRBJ1-4
abundance: .
CDR3aa: CASGGTDDEKLFF
CDR3nt: TGTGCCAGCGGCGGGACGGACGATGAAAAACTGTTTTTT

d_gene: .
v_gene: TRBV19
j_gene: TRBJ1-1
abundance: .
CDR3aa: CASSIGQMNTEAFF
CDR3nt: TGTGCCAGTAGTATAGGCCAGATGAACACTGAAGCTTTCTTT

d_gene: .
v_gene: TRBV6-1
j_gene: TRBJ1-2
abundance: .
CDR3aa: CASTQINYGYTF
CDR3nt: TGTGCCAGCACACAGATTAACTATGGCTACACCTTC

d_gene: .
v_gene: TRBV6-5
j_gene: TRBJ1-1
abundance: .
CDR3aa: CASSYATGLKAFF
CDR3nt: TGTGCCAGCAGTTACGCCACAGGTCTTAAAGCTTTCTTT

d_gene: TRBD2
v_gene: TRBV5-4
j_gene: TRBJ2-1
abundance: .
CDR3aa: CASSLGGGSYNEQFF
CDR3nt: TGTGCCAGCAGCTTGGGCGGGGGGTCCTACAATGAGCAGTTCTTC

d_gene: TRBD1
v_gene: TRBV19
j_gene: TRBJ1-4
abundance: .
CDR3aa: CASSTTGAGDEKLFF
CDR3nt: TGTGCCAGTAGTACGACAGGGGCCGGGGATGAAAAACTGTTTTTT

d_gene: .
v_gene: TRBV30
j_gene: TRBJ1-1
abundance: .
CDR3aa: CAWSGWGYRLNTEAFF
CDR3nt: TGTGCCTGGAGTGGATGGGGTTACAGACTGAACACTGAAGCTTTCTTT

d_gene: .
v_gene: TRBV2
j_gene: TRBJ2-7
abundance: .
CDR3aa: CASSGPDTIHSYEQYF
CDR3nt: TGTGCCAGCAGTGGTCCCGACACCATCCACTCCTACGAGCAGTACTTC

d_gene: .
v_gene: TRBV5-1
j_gene: TRBJ1-1
abundance: .
CDR3aa: CASSSRQLMNTEAFF
CDR3nt: TGCGCCAGCAGCTCTAGACAGCTGATGAACACTGAAGCTTTCTTT

d_gene: .
v_gene: TRBV7-2
j_gene: TRBJ2-3
abundance: .
CDR3aa: CASSLDRTDTQYF
CDR3nt: TGTGCCAGCAGCTTAGACCGCACAGATACGCAGTATTTT

d_gene: .
v_gene: TRBV9
j_gene: TRBJ1-2
abundance: .
CDR3aa: CASSEGNYGYTF
CDR3nt: TGTGCCAGCAGCGAGGGGAACTATGGCTACACCTTC

d_gene: TRBD1
v_gene: TRBV5-1
j_gene: TRBJ2-7
abundance: .
CDR3aa: CASASVGGQGREQYF
CDR3nt: TGCGCCAGCGCTTCCGTGGGGGGACAGGGGCGCGAGCAGTACTTC

d_gene: TRBD1
v_gene: TRBV20-1
j_gene: TRBJ1-1
abundance: once
CDR3aa: CSAREPGGAFF
CDR3nt: TGCAGTGCTAGAGAGCCAGGGGGAGCTTTCTTT

d_gene: .
v_gene: TRBV7-3
j_gene: TRBJ2-1
abundance: .
CDR3aa: CASSLIGGIGNEQFF
CDR3nt: TGTGCCAGCAGCTTAATCGGGGGCATTGGCAATGAGCAGTTCTTC

d_gene: .
v_gene: TRBV5-1
j_gene: TRBJ2-3
abundance: .
CDR3aa: CASSVGTPSTDTQYF
CDR3nt: TGCGCCAGCAGCGTAGGGACGCCTAGCACAGATACGCAGTATTTT

d_gene: .
v_gene: TRBV27
j_gene: TRBJ2-6
abundance: .
CDR3aa: CASSFHDGANVLTF
CDR3nt: TGTGCCAGCAGTTTTCACGACGGGGCCAACGTCCTGACTTTC

d_gene: .
v_gene: TRBV29-1
j_gene: TRBJ1-2
abundance: .
CDR3aa: CSAAGPPNYGYTF
CDR3nt: TGCAGCGCCGCAGGGCCACCGAACTATGGCTACACCTTC

d_gene: TRBD1
v_gene: TRBV4-1
j_gene: TRBJ1-5
abundance: .
CDR3aa: CASSQTGSNQPQHF
CDR3nt: TGCGCCAGCAGCCAGACAGGGAGCAATCAGCCCCAGCATTTT

d_gene: .
v_gene: TRBV14
j_gene: TRBJ1-2
abundance: .
CDR3aa: CASSQVSRDGVRGYTF
CDR3nt: TGTGCCAGCAGCCAAGTATCCAGGGATGGAGTGCGTGGCTACACCTTC

d_gene: .
v_gene: TRBV7-9
j_gene: TRBJ2-5
abundance: once
CDR3aa: CASSFTTGQETQYF
CDR3nt: TGTGCCAGCAGCTTCACGACAGGCCAAGAGACCCAGTACTTC

d_gene: TRBD1
v_gene: TRBV5-4
j_gene: TRBJ2-1
abundance: .
CDR3aa: CASSLAPGRGLNEQFF
CDR3nt: TGTGCCAGCAGCTTGGCCCCCGGCAGGGGGCTGAATGAGCAGTTCTTC

d_gene: .
v_gene: TRBV10-1
j_gene: TRBJ2-7
abundance: .
CDR3aa: CASSSGGRNYEQYF
CDR3nt: TGCGCCAGCAGTAGTGGGGGGCGGAACTACGAGCAGTACTTC

d_gene: .
v_gene: TRBV7-5
j_gene: TRBJ2-4
abundance: .
CDR3aa: CARSLRAARAKNIQYF
CDR3nt: TGTGCCAGAAGCTTAAGGGCAGCAAGGGCCAAAAACATTCAGTACTTC

d_gene: .
v_gene: TRBV9
j_gene: TRBJ2-1
abundance: .
CDR3aa: CASSVRERTYNEQFF
CDR3nt: TGTGCCAGCAGCGTAAGGGAGAGAACTTACAATGAGCAGTTCTTC

d_gene: TRBD1
v_gene: TRBV18
j_gene: TRBJ2-7
abundance: .
CDR3aa: CASSPSVNRDRGHEQYF
CDR3nt: TGTGCCAGCTCACCAAGCGTAAACCGGGACAGGGGACACGAGCAGTACTTC

d_gene: .
v_gene: TRBV18
j_gene: TRBJ2-1
abundance: .
CDR3aa: CASSPVRVLLYNEQFF
CDR3nt: TGTGCCAGCTCACCAGTCAGGGTACTACTCTACAATGAGCAGTTCTTC

d_gene: .
v_gene: TRBV2
j_gene: TRBJ2-4
abundance: .
CDR3aa: CASCLAFSAEIQYF
CDR3nt: TGTGCCAGCTGCCTCGCTTTTAGCGCTGAGATTCAGTACTTC

d_gene: TRBD2
v_gene: TRBV7-8
j_gene: TRBJ2-1
abundance: .
CDR3aa: CASSLSGGGLGNEQFF
CDR3nt: TGTGCCAGCAGCTTAAGCGGGGGGGGCCTCGGAAATGAGCAGTTCTTC

d_gene: .
v_gene: TRBV2
j_gene: TRBJ1-5
abundance: .
CDR3aa: CASNLGFPNQPQHF
CDR3nt: TGTGCCAGCAACCTAGGGTTCCCCAATCAGCCCCAGCATTTT

d_gene: .
v_gene: TRBV9
j_gene: TRBJ2-5
abundance: .
CDR3aa: CASSRLWTETQYF
CDR3nt: TGTGCCAGCTCGCGCCTTTGGACGGAGACCCAGTACTTC

d_gene: .
v_gene: TRBV5-6
j_gene: TRBJ1-1
abundance: .
CDR3aa: CASSHRNTEAFF
CDR3nt: TGTGCCAGCAGCCATAGGAACACTGAAGCTTTCTTT

d_gene: TRBD2
v_gene: TRBV7-2
j_gene: TRBJ2-3
abundance: .
CDR3aa: CASHRGGRTDTQYF
CDR3nt: TGTGCCAGCCACCGGGGGGGCCGGACAGATACGCAGTATTTT

d_gene: TRBD2
v_gene: TRBV11-3
j_gene: TRBJ2-2
abundance: .
CDR3aa: CASSQSGGTTGELFF
CDR3nt: TGTGCCAGCAGCCAAAGCGGGGGGACCACCGGGGAGCTGTTTTTT

d_gene: .
v_gene: TRBV5-6
j_gene: TRBJ2-7
abundance: few
CDR3aa: CASSLTSEQYF
CDR3nt: TGTGCCAGCAGCTTGACTAGCGAGCAGTACTTC

d_gene: TRBD1
v_gene: TRBV29-1
j_gene: TRBJ1-1
abundance: .
CDR3aa: CSVEGTGLRDTEAFF
CDR3nt: TGCAGCGTTGAAGGGACAGGGTTGAGGGACACTGAAGCTTTCTTT

d_gene: TRBD1
v_gene: TRBV5-1
j_gene: TRBJ1-1
abundance: .
CDR3aa: CASSLVRQGGTEAFF
CDR3nt: TGCGCCAGCAGCTTGGTTCGGCAGGGGGGAACTGAAGCTTTCTTT

d_gene: .
v_gene: TRBV5-6
j_gene: TRBJ2-7
abundance: .
CDR3aa: CASSFNSPYEQYF
CDR3nt: TGTGCCAGCAGCTTTAACAGCCCCTACGAGCAGTACTTC

d_gene: .
v_gene: TRBV5-6
j_gene: TRBJ1-1
abundance: .
CDR3aa: CASSLVLNTEAFF
CDR3nt: TGTGCCAGCAGCTTGGTCCTGAACACTGAAGCTTTCTTT

d_gene: TRBD1
v_gene: TRBV5-1
j_gene: TRBJ1-2
abundance: .
CDR3aa: CASSTTGVHGYTF
CDR3nt: TGCGCCAGCAGCACCACAGGGGTCCATGGCTACACCTTC

d_gene: .
v_gene: TRBV2
j_gene: TRBJ1-1
abundance: .
CDR3aa: CASRAGSGANTEAFF
CDR3nt: TGTGCCAGCAGGGCCGGATCAGGGGCCAACACTGAAGCTTTCTTT

d_gene: .
v_gene: TRBV7-2
j_gene: TRBJ2-6
abundance: once
CDR3aa: CASRSSGANVLTF
CDR3nt: TGTGCCAGCAGGTCCTCTGGGGCCAACGTCCTGACTTTC

d_gene: .
v_gene: TRBV30
j_gene: TRBJ1-5
abundance: .
CDR3aa: CAWSRQGGNQPQHF
CDR3nt: TGTGCCTGGAGTCGGCAGGGCGGCAATCAGCCCCAGCATTTT

d_gene: .
v_gene: TRBV6-5
j_gene: TRBJ2-1
abundance: once
CDR3aa: CASSYGQGTDEQFF
CDR3nt: TGTGCCAGCAGTTACGGGCAGGGTACCGATGAGCAGTTCTTC

d_gene: .
v_gene: TRBV19
j_gene: TRBJ2-5
abundance: .
CDR3aa: CASSIGGRLETQYF
CDR3nt: TGTGCCAGTAGTATAGGGGGTCGGCTCGAGACCCAGTACTTC

d_gene: .
v_gene: TRBV4-3
j_gene: TRBJ1-2
abundance: .
CDR3aa: CASSQELARQGYTF
CDR3nt: TGCGCCAGCAGCCAAGAGTTGGCCCGGCAGGGCTACACCTTC

d_gene: .
v_gene: TRBV6-1
j_gene: TRBJ1-5
abundance: .
CDR3aa: CASSESWNRAWQPQHF
CDR3nt: TGTGCCAGCAGTGAATCGTGGAACAGGGCCTGGCAGCCCCAGCATTTT

d_gene: .
v_gene: TRBV6-6
j_gene: TRBJ2-7
abundance: .
CDR3aa: CASSYPSGTVYEQYF
CDR3nt: TGTGCCAGCAGTTACCCCTCTGGGACGGTCTACGAGCAGTACTTC

d_gene: .
v_gene: TRBV15
j_gene: TRBJ1-6
abundance: .
CDR3aa: CATSRARQETSWSPLHF
CDR3nt: TGTGCCACCAGCAGAGCCCGACAGGAAACCTCGTGGTCACCCCTCCACTTT

d_gene: .
v_gene: TRBV5-1
j_gene: TRBJ1-1
abundance: .
CDR3aa: CASRGGGTPSTEAFF
CDR3nt: TGCGCCAGCCGCGGTGGGGGTACCCCCAGCACTGAAGCTTTCTTT

d_gene: TRBD2
v_gene: TRBV10-3
j_gene: TRBJ2-7
abundance: .
CDR3aa: CAIGSSGGAYEQYF
CDR3nt: TGTGCCATCGGTTCCTCGGGGGGGGCCTACGAGCAGTACTTC